A selection of T cell receptor beta chains follows, all from one sample in a study of cytomegalovirus exposure and HLA in healthy donors. Profiled with immunoSEQ multiplex PCR; TCRdb holds only in-frame clones, not every one. The sample carries about 120,000 clones, 75% to 85% recorded once. Sequenced input: PBMCs. These receptors originate from a man between 35 and 55 years old in good health and CMV-seronegative. Both conserved end residues are trimmed from each CDR3. The order of the fields is clone size, D gene, V gene, J gene, CDR3 protein. A D gene is named only where the DNA matches it firmly. Rows may omit the clone size; those that give it use once, few, many or a size class.

.,TRBD2,TRBV27,TRBJ2-5,ASSLAGGLETQY
.,TRBD1,TRBV4-2,TRBJ1-2,ASSQDKQGRNYGYT
.,.,TRBV18,TRBJ1-6,ASSPNGQTNNSPLH
.,TRBD1,TRBV4-2,TRBJ2-7,ASSRTGQGMGEQY
.,TRBD2,TRBV2,TRBJ2-3,ASRTGRGTDTQY
few,TRBD1,TRBV5-4,TRBJ2-7,ASSSGTGGEQY
.,.,TRBV19,TRBJ1-1,ASSPDRTNTEAF
once,.,TRBV4-3,TRBJ2-7,ASSQEDSSYEQY
few,.,TRBV2,TRBJ1-5,ASSGGRSGNQPQH
.,.,TRBV9,TRBJ2-2,ASSVGLQGNTGELF
few,.,TRBV19,TRBJ1-2,ASSTNGGTAGYT
.,TRBD2,TRBV4-2,TRBJ2-1,ASSRSASGSNNEQF
.,TRBD1,TRBV2,TRBJ2-5,ASSVGQGRETQY
.,.,TRBV19,TRBJ1-1,ASSIDLRTVNTEAF
.,.,TRBV27,TRBJ2-3,ASSLKAPAQGHTQY
.,.,TRBV4-3,TRBJ1-2,ASSQDIQIGGYT
few,TRBD2,TRBV4-3,TRBJ2-5,ASSPTGGGETQY
.,.,TRBV5-1,TRBJ2-2,ASSYGHLTGELF
few,.,TRBV25-1,TRBJ2-7,ASSGVQPDRLSYEQY
.,TRBD2,TRBV7-8,TRBJ2-3,ASSLFPGGQY
.,TRBD1,TRBV15,TRBJ2-2,ATSRGWVIGTGNTGELF
.,TRBD1,TRBV5-8,TRBJ1-5,ASSLDTGAISNQPQH
.,TRBD2,TRBV5-6,TRBJ2-1,ASSLGSGTGREQF
.,.,TRBV14,TRBJ1-1,ASSRDRLWKAF
few,TRBD2,TRBV5-1,TRBJ2-3,ASKLAGHTGDTQY
.,.,TRBV19,TRBJ2-1,ASSLDWGRAYNEQF
.,TRBD2,TRBV30,TRBJ2-2,AWSGGTSGDTGELF
.,.,TRBV7-9,TRBJ1-4,ASSLNQGNEKLF
.,TRBD1,TRBV18,TRBJ1-5,ASSMGTGANQPQH
.,.,TRBV28,TRBJ2-6,ASSFRPGTGANVLT
.,.,TRBV19,TRBJ1-1,ASSIGAANTEAF
.,TRBD2,TRBV6-6,TRBJ2-7,ASSPTSGSPNEQY
few,TRBD2,TRBV7-8,TRBJ2-7,ASSLGLAGGYEQY
.,.,TRBV23-1,TRBJ2-7,ASSQSRHPPAGSSSYEQY
.,TRBD1,TRBV4-1,TRBJ1-5,ASSQEQGVYQPQH
.,TRBD1,TRBV6-6,TRBJ1-1,ASRQGTEAF
.,TRBD1,TRBV11-2,TRBJ1-4,ASSLVDRGSNEKLF
.,.,TRBV5-1,TRBJ2-7,ASSKDFYEQY
few,TRBD2,TRBV4-2,TRBJ2-7,ASSETSSGNYEQY
.,TRBD1,TRBV28,TRBJ1-5,ASSSGQGKQPQH
.,TRBD1,TRBV5-4,TRBJ2-1,ASSWGQGAYNEQF
.,.,TRBV18,TRBJ2-3,ASSPLKLADTQY
.,.,TRBV18,TRBJ1-5,ASSPSGGSNQPQH
.,.,TRBV5-4,TRBJ1-5,ASSLWGGNQPQH
.,.,TRBV9,TRBJ2-2,ASSDKHPTYAGTQNTGELF
.,TRBD1,TRBV28,TRBJ1-5,ASRTDRGWPQH
.,TRBD2,TRBV5-1,TRBJ2-7,ASSLVLAGGEEQY
.,.,TRBV30,TRBJ1-5,AWSVHSGGNQPQH
.,TRBD2,TRBV6-5,TRBJ2-7,ASSYSTSGTYEQY
.,TRBD1,TRBV18,TRBJ1-5,ASSVTSPGQGVDQPQH
.,.,TRBV7-9,TRBJ1-2,ASSSEAKQGFGYT
.,.,TRBV7-2,TRBJ2-7,ASSLDRVEQY
.,.,TRBV14,TRBJ2-1,ASSQVRGNEQF
.,TRBD1,TRBV5-5,TRBJ2-7,ASRPPGQPFYEQY
.,.,TRBV7-9,TRBJ1-1,ASSPGSVAF